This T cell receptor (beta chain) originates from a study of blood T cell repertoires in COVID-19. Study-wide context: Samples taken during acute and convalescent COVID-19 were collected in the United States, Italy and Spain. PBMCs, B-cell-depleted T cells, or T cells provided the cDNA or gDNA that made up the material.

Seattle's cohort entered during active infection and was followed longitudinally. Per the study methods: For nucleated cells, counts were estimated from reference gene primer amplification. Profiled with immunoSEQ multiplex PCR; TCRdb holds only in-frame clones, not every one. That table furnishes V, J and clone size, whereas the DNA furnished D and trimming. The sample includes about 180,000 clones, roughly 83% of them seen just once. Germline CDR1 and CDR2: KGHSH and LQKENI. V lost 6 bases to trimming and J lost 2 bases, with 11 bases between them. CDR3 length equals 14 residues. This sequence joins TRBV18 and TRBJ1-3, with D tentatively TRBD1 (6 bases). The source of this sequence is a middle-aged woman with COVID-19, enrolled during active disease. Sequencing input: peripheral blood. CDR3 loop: CASSGRTAGNTIYF. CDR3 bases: TGTGCCAGCTCCGGAAGGACAGCTGGAAACACCATATATTTT.